This TCR beta chain was observed in a study of blood T cell repertoires in COVID-19. Overall study context: Specimens from acute and convalescent COVID-19 originated in the United States, Italy and Spain.

This clone turned up a few times. This CDR3 contains 15 residues. J gave up 4 bases and V 2 bases, and 6 bases lay outside the gene matches. Germline-derived CDR1 and CDR2 are SQVTM and ANQGSEA. Everyone who took part was roughly 18 to 90 years old, and they came from some 23 US areas. Participants had their cohort set by participant-reported clinical history. In the original workflow: How many nucleated cells were present was estimated from reference gene primer amplification. Profiled with immunoSEQ multiplex PCR; TCRdb holds only in-frame clones, not every one. V and J calls and clone size come straight from that table; D and trimming were deduced from the DNA. The data hold 280,000 or so clones, with around 89% observed a single time.

This TCR was recovered from a woman aged 18-29 years with acute COVID-19. The sample comprised PBMCs or T cells enriched from blood (not recorded which). The V call is TRBV29-1, the J call TRBJ2-7; 12 nucleotides match TRBD2. The CDR3 sequence: CSVERLTSGRYEQYF. DNA of the CDR3: TGCAGCGTTGAACGCCTCACTAGCGGGAGGTACGAGCAGTACTTC.